Listed below are T cell receptor beta chains from one sample, sequenced in a study of blood T cell repertoires in COVID-19. Only in-frame clones appear in the TCRdb table, and some are missing; sequencing was by immunoSEQ multiplex PCR. The sample contains fewer than 150,000 clones, less than 85% of which appear only once. The source material was PBMCs or T cells enriched from blood (not recorded which). Every receptor here comes from a woman aged 18-29 years who had been exposed to COVID-19. CDR3s include the opening cysteine and the closing phenylalanine or tryptophan. Each record gives: clone size, V gene, J gene, D gene, CDR3 DNA, CDR3 protein. D genes are given only for firm matches. Clone size is not always given. Where it is, it says once, few, many or a class for expanded clones.

clone_size: once
v_call: TRBV9
j_call: TRBJ2-3
d_call: -
cdr3_nt: TGTGCCAGCGGGTCCACCGCAGGTACGCAGTATTTT
cdr3_aa: CASGSTAGTQYF

clone_size: few
v_call: TRBV27
j_call: TRBJ2-7
d_call: -
cdr3_nt: TGTGCCAGCAGTTTATCCGGGGGCTACGAGCAGTACTTC
cdr3_aa: CASSLSGGYEQYF

clone_size: few
v_call: TRBV28
j_call: TRBJ1-6
d_call: TRBD1
cdr3_nt: TGTGCCAGCAGATACGACAGGGGCGGAAATTCACCCCTCCACTTT
cdr3_aa: CASRYDRGGNSPLHF

clone_size: few
v_call: TRBV6-5
j_call: TRBJ2-7
d_call: -
cdr3_nt: TGTGCCAGCAGTTACTCACGGGTGGGTCTGGGCGAGCAGTACTTC
cdr3_aa: CASSYSRVGLGEQYF

clone_size: -
v_call: TRBV5-8
j_call: TRBJ2-7
d_call: -
cdr3_nt: TGTGCCAGCAGCTTTTTGGGGCTCCTGTACTTC
cdr3_aa: CASSFLGLLYF

clone_size: -
v_call: TRBV2
j_call: TRBJ1-1
d_call: -
cdr3_nt: TGTGCCAGCAGTACAGGGTTCGACACTGAAGCTTTCTTT
cdr3_aa: CASSTGFDTEAFF

clone_size: few
v_call: TRBV2
j_call: TRBJ1-2
d_call: TRBD1
cdr3_nt: TGTGCCAGCAGTGGACAGGGTCTGGGCGGCTACACCTTC
cdr3_aa: CASSGQGLGGYTF

clone_size: once
v_call: TRBV7-2
j_call: TRBJ1-5
d_call: -
cdr3_nt: TGTGCCAGCAGCCTAACAGCCCATAGCAATCAGCCCCAGCATTTT
cdr3_aa: CASSLTAHSNQPQHF

clone_size: -
v_call: TRBV10-2
j_call: TRBJ2-1
d_call: TRBD2
cdr3_nt: TGCGCCATCCAAGCGGGATCCTCCTACAATGAGCAGTTCTTC
cdr3_aa: CAIQAGSSYNEQFF

clone_size: once
v_call: TRBV6-5
j_call: TRBJ1-5
d_call: -
cdr3_nt: TGTGCCAGCAGGCGATACAGGGTGGGGAATCAGCCCCAGCATTTT
cdr3_aa: CASRRYRVGNQPQHF

clone_size: -
v_call: TRBV9
j_call: TRBJ1-2
d_call: TRBD1
cdr3_nt: TGTGCCAGCAGCGTAGTTGGGACAGGGATCTATGGCTACACCTTC
cdr3_aa: CASSVVGTGIYGYTF

clone_size: -
v_call: TRBV9
j_call: TRBJ1-1
d_call: TRBD1
cdr3_nt: TGTGCCAGCAGCACAGGGGTGAACCCCATAGAAGCTTTCTTT
cdr3_aa: CASSTGVNPIEAFF

clone_size: -
v_call: TRBV4-1
j_call: TRBJ2-2
d_call: TRBD2
cdr3_nt: TGCGCCAGCAGCCAAACTAGCGTTTTCCCTTTAGGGGCCGGGGAGCTGTTTTTT
cdr3_aa: CASSQTSVFPLGAGELFF

clone_size: -
v_call: TRBV7-9
j_call: TRBJ2-3
d_call: TRBD2
cdr3_nt: TGTGCCAGCAGCTTAGCCCAGCGGGGACCCTCCGAAGATACGCAGTATTTT
cdr3_aa: CASSLAQRGPSEDTQYF

clone_size: -
v_call: TRBV6-2/TRBV6-3
j_call: TRBJ2-1
d_call: TRBD2
cdr3_nt: TGTGCCAGCAGCCCTAGGACTAGCGGAAGCTCCTACAATGAGCAGTTCTTC
cdr3_aa: CASSPRTSGSSYNEQFF

clone_size: -
v_call: TRBV2
j_call: TRBJ1-3
d_call: TRBD1
cdr3_nt: TGTGCCAGCAGTGCAGGGGGCTCTGGAAACACCATATATTTT
cdr3_aa: CASSAGGSGNTIYF

clone_size: -
v_call: TRBV4-1
j_call: TRBJ2-3
d_call: TRBD2
cdr3_nt: TGCGCCAGCAGCCAAGATCCGAGCGGGAGGGCTACAGATACGCAGTATTTT
cdr3_aa: CASSQDPSGRATDTQYF

clone_size: few
v_call: TRBV5-1
j_call: TRBJ2-1
d_call: -
cdr3_nt: TGCGCCAGCAGCTTAAACGGAGGCTCCTACAATGAGCAGTTCTTC
cdr3_aa: CASSLNGGSYNEQFF

clone_size: -
v_call: TRBV10-3
j_call: TRBJ1-5
d_call: -
cdr3_nt: TGTGCCATCAGTGAGTCGCGTTTTAATAGCAATCAGCCCCAGCATTTT
cdr3_aa: CAISESRFNSNQPQHF

clone_size: -
v_call: TRBV28
j_call: TRBJ2-1
d_call: -
cdr3_nt: TGTGCCAGCACCGGGGACTACAATGAGCAGTTCTTC
cdr3_aa: CASTGDYNEQFF

clone_size: few
v_call: TRBV9
j_call: TRBJ1-5
d_call: -
cdr3_nt: TGTGCCAGCAGCGTTAGCCCAGGGCGCAATCAGCCCCAGCATTTT
cdr3_aa: CASSVSPGRNQPQHF

clone_size: -
v_call: TRBV5-6
j_call: TRBJ1-2
d_call: TRBD1
cdr3_nt: TGTGCCAGCAGTTCAGACAGGGGGCTTGATGGCTACACCTTC
cdr3_aa: CASSSDRGLDGYTF

clone_size: -
v_call: TRBV5-4
j_call: TRBJ2-3
d_call: TRBD2
cdr3_nt: TGTGCCAGCCGGGGGGTGAACACAGATACGCAGTATTTT
cdr3_aa: CASRGVNTDTQYF

clone_size: once
v_call: TRBV5-1
j_call: TRBJ2-1
d_call: TRBD2
cdr3_nt: TGCGCCAGCAGCCCCGGGACTATCTCCTACAATGAGCAGTTCTTC
cdr3_aa: CASSPGTISYNEQFF

clone_size: -
v_call: TRBV6-1
j_call: TRBJ1-5
d_call: TRBD1
cdr3_nt: TGTGCCAGCAGTGAAGACAGGGGAATATCATACAATCAGCCCCAGCATTTT
cdr3_aa: CASSEDRGISYNQPQHF

clone_size: -
v_call: TRBV7-9
j_call: TRBJ2-1
d_call: -
cdr3_nt: TGTGCCAGCAGCCGGGAGATCGATTACAATGAGCAGTTCTTC
cdr3_aa: CASSREIDYNEQFF

clone_size: -
v_call: TRBV19
j_call: TRBJ1-2
d_call: -
cdr3_nt: TGTGCCAGTACTCCCCCCCGGGACACCTATGGCTACACCTTC
cdr3_aa: CASTPPRDTYGYTF

clone_size: -
v_call: TRBV28
j_call: TRBJ1-2
d_call: -
cdr3_nt: TGTGCCAGCAGTTTACAGGGGCGGAACTATGGCTACACCTTC
cdr3_aa: CASSLQGRNYGYTF

clone_size: -
v_call: TRBV19
j_call: TRBJ1-2
d_call: -
cdr3_nt: TGTGCCAGTAGTACAAGGACAGCCATTAACTATGGCTACACCTTC
cdr3_aa: CASSTRTAINYGYTF

clone_size: -
v_call: TRBV28
j_call: TRBJ2-3
d_call: TRBD1
cdr3_nt: TGTGCCAGCAGTCCAGCCCTCGGGACAGGGGAAGATACGCAGTATTTT
cdr3_aa: CASSPALGTGEDTQYF

clone_size: -
v_call: TRBV5-5
j_call: TRBJ2-3
d_call: -
cdr3_nt: TGTGCCAGCAGCTTTCAGGTGGTAGATACGCAGTATTTT
cdr3_aa: CASSFQVVDTQYF

clone_size: few
v_call: TRBV2
j_call: TRBJ2-7
d_call: TRBD1
cdr3_nt: TGTGCCAGCAGTGAACGACAGGGGCCTCCATACGAGCAGTACTTC
cdr3_aa: CASSERQGPPYEQYF

clone_size: -
v_call: TRBV27
j_call: TRBJ1-1
d_call: TRBD1
cdr3_nt: TGTGCCAGCACCACGACAGGGGAACTGATTGGCACTGAAGCTTTCTTT
cdr3_aa: CASTTTGELIGTEAFF

clone_size: -
v_call: TRBV20-1
j_call: TRBJ2-7
d_call: -
cdr3_nt: TGCAGTGCTAGATTATACGAGCAGTACTTC
cdr3_aa: CSARLYEQYF

clone_size: -
v_call: TRBV27
j_call: TRBJ2-2
d_call: TRBD2
cdr3_nt: TGTGCCAGCAGTTTACGTGGGAGGGCCAACACCGGGGAGCTGTTTTTT
cdr3_aa: CASSLRGRANTGELFF

clone_size: -
v_call: TRBV2
j_call: TRBJ1-1
d_call: -
cdr3_nt: TGTGCCAGCAGCAACATGTTACTGAACACTGAAGCTTTCTTT
cdr3_aa: CASSNMLLNTEAFF

clone_size: -
v_call: TRBV7-2
j_call: TRBJ2-7
d_call: TRBD2
cdr3_nt: TGTGCCAGCAGCTTAGTCTTGGGGGGGTCCGAGCAGTACTTC
cdr3_aa: CASSLVLGGSEQYF

clone_size: -
v_call: TRBV4-1
j_call: TRBJ2-7
d_call: TRBD2
cdr3_nt: TGCGCCAGCAGCCAGCGACCGGGACTAGCGGAGTTCTACGAGCAGTACTTC
cdr3_aa: CASSQRPGLAEFYEQYF

clone_size: once
v_call: TRBV28
j_call: TRBJ1-1
d_call: -
cdr3_nt: TGTGCCAGCAGTCGGGGGGGCGTCACTGAAGCTTTCTTT
cdr3_aa: CASSRGGVTEAFF

clone_size: -
v_call: TRBV3-1/TRBV3-2
j_call: TRBJ1-4
d_call: TRBD1
cdr3_nt: TGTGCCAGCAGCCAAGTTTGGACAGGGCACAGCGAAAAACTGTTTTTT
cdr3_aa: CASSQVWTGHSEKLFF

clone_size: -
v_call: TRBV4-1
j_call: TRBJ2-3
d_call: -
cdr3_nt: TGCGCGGGCTCCGGTAGCGGCGGCACAGATACGCAGTATTTT
cdr3_aa: CAGSGSGGTDTQYF

clone_size: -
v_call: TRBV2
j_call: TRBJ2-2
d_call: -
cdr3_nt: TGTGCCAGTGCCGAGGCCAGACAGTTACACACCGGGGAGCTGTTTTTT
cdr3_aa: CASAEARQLHTGELFF

clone_size: few
v_call: TRBV12-3/TRBV12-4
j_call: TRBJ2-7
d_call: -
cdr3_nt: TGTGCCAGCAGTCGGACTGGACCCTACGAGCAGTACTTC
cdr3_aa: CASSRTGPYEQYF

clone_size: -
v_call: TRBV19
j_call: TRBJ2-3
d_call: TRBD2
cdr3_nt: TGTGCCAGTAGTATTGCAGGGAGGGATCCAGATACGCAGTATTTT
cdr3_aa: CASSIAGRDPDTQYF

clone_size: -
v_call: TRBV30
j_call: TRBJ2-3
d_call: -
cdr3_nt: TGTGCCTGGAGTCTAGCGGATACGCAGTATTTT
cdr3_aa: CAWSLADTQYF

clone_size: -
v_call: TRBV15
j_call: TRBJ1-1
d_call: -
cdr3_nt: TGTGCCACCAGCAGGGAGGGTCGGACTGAAGCTTTCTTT
cdr3_aa: CATSREGRTEAFF

clone_size: -
v_call: TRBV28
j_call: TRBJ1-3
d_call: TRBD1
cdr3_nt: TGTGCCAGCAGTTTCCGACGAACAGGGGCTGGAAACACCATATATTTT
cdr3_aa: CASSFRRTGAGNTIYF

clone_size: -
v_call: TRBV7-9
j_call: TRBJ2-7
d_call: -
cdr3_nt: TGTGCCAGCAGCTTACCGGGGGTCTACGAGCAGTACTTC
cdr3_aa: CASSLPGVYEQYF

clone_size: -
v_call: TRBV7-9
j_call: TRBJ2-1
d_call: -
cdr3_nt: TGTGCCAGCAGCTTAAGACTAGAATACAATGAGCAGTTCTTC
cdr3_aa: CASSLRLEYNEQFF

clone_size: -
v_call: TRBV30
j_call: TRBJ2-1
d_call: -
cdr3_nt: TGTGCCTGGAGTCCTAGCGTTACCTACAATGAGCAGTTCTTC
cdr3_aa: CAWSPSVTYNEQFF

clone_size: -
v_call: TRBV28
j_call: TRBJ1-1
d_call: TRBD1
cdr3_nt: TGTGCCAGCAGTCCGGGGACAGTAAACACTGAAGCTTTCTTT
cdr3_aa: CASSPGTVNTEAFF

clone_size: once
v_call: TRBV27
j_call: TRBJ1-4
d_call: -
cdr3_nt: TGTGCCAGCAGTTCAGGGAGGTCGAATGAAAAACTGTTTTTT
cdr3_aa: CASSSGRSNEKLFF